This is a list of T cell receptor beta chains from one sample in a study of cytomegalovirus exposure and HLA in healthy donors. Profiled with immunoSEQ multiplex PCR; TCRdb holds only in-frame clones, not every one. The sample shows under 150,000 clones, 70% to 90% of them seen only once. Sequenced input: PBMCs. The receptors stem from a woman aged 18-29 years in good health and CMV-seronegative. Both conserved end residues are part of each CDR3. Fields, in order: D gene, J gene, V gene, clone size, CDR3 DNA, CDR3 protein. The D gene is left open where the match is weak. Clone sizes are given selectively: once, few, many, or a class where the clone is expanded.

TRBD1 | TRBJ2-1 | TRBV7-2 | NA | TGTGCCAGCAGCTTAGTTGACAGGGCCGTCAATGAGCAGTTCTTC | CASSLVDRAVNEQFF
NA | TRBJ1-2 | TRBV30 | NA | TGTGCCTGGAGAGCGTATAACTATGGCTACACCTTC | CAWRAYNYGYTF
NA | TRBJ2-4 | TRBV28 | NA | TGTGCCAGTCGATCTTCGGGGTCAAACATTCAGTACTTC | CASRSSGSNIQYF
TRBD1 | TRBJ1-1 | TRBV27 | NA | TGTGCCAGCAGTTTATTTGGGACAGTGAACACTGAAGCTTTCTTT | CASSLFGTVNTEAFF
NA | TRBJ1-2 | TRBV29-1 | NA | TGCAGCGTTGTTTGGGCGCAGACAGCAGGGTTTAGCTATGGCTACACCTTC | CSVVWAQTAGFSYGYTF
TRBD1 | TRBJ2-7 | TRBV10-3 | once | TGTGCCATCAGTGAAACAGCGACAGGGGGCGGAGGGGAGCAGTACTTC | CAISETATGGGGEQYF
NA | TRBJ1-1 | TRBV7-3 | NA | TGTGCCAGCAGCTTTTCCGGCGGAATGAACACTGAAGCTTTCTTT | CASSFSGGMNTEAFF
NA | TRBJ1-2 | TRBV12-1 | NA | TGTGCCAGCAACTCGTGGGACAGGGGAAGCGGCTACACCTTC | CASNSWDRGSGYTF
TRBD2 | TRBJ2-7 | TRBV18 | NA | TGTGCCAGCTCTCTAAAAAGGGCGGGGGGTACCTACGAGCAGTACTTC | CASSLKRAGGTYEQYF
TRBD1 | TRBJ2-7 | TRBV28 | NA | TGTGCCAGCAGTTCGGGGACAGGGGGACGTTTTCACTCCTACGAGCAGTACTTC | CASSSGTGGRFHSYEQYF
NA | TRBJ2-7 | TRBV27 | NA | TGTGCCAGCAGTTTATGGGGGGACCCGAGGGAGCAGTACTTC | CASSLWGDPREQYF
NA | TRBJ1-3 | TRBV5-6 | NA | TGTGCCAGCAGCTTGCGGGGAAGTGGAAACACCATATATTTT | CASSLRGSGNTIYF
NA | TRBJ2-3 | TRBV13 | NA | TGTGCCAGCAGCTATAATACCGCACAAATCAATACGCAGTATTTT | CASSYNTAQINTQYF
TRBD1 | TRBJ2-2 | TRBV25-1 | NA | TGTGCCAGCACCTGGACAGGGAACACCGGGGAGCTGTTTTTT | CASTWTGNTGELFF
NA | TRBJ1-4 | TRBV28 | NA | TGTGCCAGCAGGGACTTTGCAACTAATGAAAAACTGTTTTTT | CASRDFATNEKLFF
NA | TRBJ1-4 | TRBV27 | once | TGTGCCAGCAGTCAGGGGCAGCTACCCAGTAATGAAAAACTGTTTTTT | CASSQGQLPSNEKLFF
NA | TRBJ2-3 | TRBV5-1 | NA | TGCGCCAGCAGCTTCGCAGATACGCAGTATTTT | CASSFADTQYF
NA | TRBJ1-1 | TRBV27 | NA | TGTGCCAGCAGTTTGGGTACGGGGGGCACTGAAGCTTTCTTT | CASSLGTGGTEAFF
NA | TRBJ1-2 | TRBV28 | NA | TGTGCCAGCAGTTTATCAGTGGACAGTCATGGCTACACCTTC | CASSLSVDSHGYTF
TRBD2 | TRBJ2-3 | TRBV4-3 | NA | TGCGCCAGCAGCCAAGATCACGCTAGCGGGGGCACAGATACGCAGTATTTT | CASSQDHASGGTDTQYF
NA | TRBJ1-2 | TRBV18 | few | TGTGCCAGCTCACCACCGTTCAGGGGCGCTCTCCTCTACACCTTC | CASSPPFRGALLYTF
TRBD2 | TRBJ2-3 | TRBV5-1 | NA | TGCGCCAGCAGCGACCCTAGCGGGGGGCAAACGCAGTATTTT | CASSDPSGGQTQYF
NA | TRBJ2-7 | TRBV20-1 | NA | TGCAGCGTATACGAGCAGTACTTC | CSVYEQYF
NA | TRBJ1-6 | TRBV7-3 | NA | TGTGCCAGCAGCTTAACGGCCGATGGGAGGTCACCCCTCCACTTT | CASSLTADGRSPLHF
NA | TRBJ2-7 | TRBV15 | NA | TGTGCCACCCGAACCGCGAGGGCAGGCGATTACGAGCAGTACTTC | CATRTARAGDYEQYF
TRBD1 | TRBJ2-7 | TRBV27 | NA | TGTGCCAGCAGTCCAACTCCCTGGGGGACAGGGGGCTACGAGCAGTACTTC | CASSPTPWGTGGYEQYF
NA | TRBJ1-4 | TRBV5-4 | once | TGTGCCAGCAGCTTGGGGGGTCCTGAGGGTGAAAAACTGTTTTTT | CASSLGGPEGEKLFF
NA | TRBJ2-1 | TRBV4-1 | NA | TGCGCCAGCAGCCAAGATAGACTGGTCGATGAGCAGTTCTTC | CASSQDRLVDEQFF
TRBD1 | TRBJ2-3 | TRBV18 | NA | TGTGCCAGCTCACTTACAACCGGGACAGGGAGCACAGATACGCAGTATTTT | CASSLTTGTGSTDTQYF
NA | TRBJ1-3 | TRBV6-5 | NA | TGTGCCAGCAGTACGGGGGTGCCTGGAAACACCATATATTTT | CASSTGVPGNTIYF
NA | TRBJ1-1 | TRBV30 | NA | TGTGCCTGGAAAGGCCGCGGGGGTACTGAAGCTTTCTTT | CAWKGRGGTEAFF
TRBD2 | TRBJ2-1 | TRBV18 | NA | TGTGCCAGCTCACCTAGCGGGGGTTTATACAATGAGCAGTTCTTC | CASSPSGGLYNEQFF
NA | TRBJ2-1 | TRBV7-9 | NA | TGTGCCAGCAGCTTAGGCCTATACGATGAGCAGTTCTTC | CASSLGLYDEQFF
NA | TRBJ1-4 | TRBV11-2 | NA | TGTGCCAGCAGCCCGGGTCGAGAAAAACTGTTTTTT | CASSPGREKLFF
TRBD2 | TRBJ2-1 | TRBV5-6 | NA | TGTGCCAGCAGCTTGGCGGGACTAGCGGGAGATGGGCTGTTCTTC | CASSLAGLAGDGLFF
TRBD2 | TRBJ2-1 | TRBV5-1 | NA | TGCGCCAGCAGTGGACGGGGGGATGAGCAGTTCTTC | CASSGRGDEQFF
TRBD1 | TRBJ1-5 | TRBV5-6 | NA | TGTGCCAGCAGCTTGGGCAGGGGGCTCAATCAGCCCCAGCATTTT | CASSLGRGLNQPQHF
NA | TRBJ2-1 | TRBV7-3 | once | TGTGCCAGCAGCGACACGGGGGATGAGCAGTTCTTC | CASSDTGDEQFF
TRBD2 | TRBJ2-7 | TRBV11-2 | NA | TGTGCCAGCAGCCCGACCGCGGGAGTCTACGAGCAGTACTTC | CASSPTAGVYEQYF
NA | TRBJ2-1 | TRBV6-1 | NA | TGTGCCAGCAGTGCCCACAGGGTTCCCTCCTACAATGAGCAGTTCTTC | CASSAHRVPSYNEQFF
NA | TRBJ2-7 | TRBV30 | NA | TGTGCCTGGAAAGGGGAATACGAGCAGTACTTC | CAWKGEYEQYF
TRBD2 | TRBJ2-2 | TRBV19 | NA | TGTGCCAGTAGTAACGGTCGAACGGGGGGGCCCACCGGGGAGCTGTTTTTT | CASSNGRTGGPTGELFF
NA | TRBJ1-4 | TRBV28 | NA | TGTGCCAGCAGCCCGGGAGGGAGTAATGAAAAACTGTTTTTT | CASSPGGSNEKLFF
TRBD1 | TRBJ2-7 | TRBV30 | NA | TGTGCCTGGAGTACTGGACAGGGTGCCGCGGGGCAGTACTTC | CAWSTGQGAAGQYF
TRBD1 | TRBJ2-3 | TRBV30 | NA | TGTGCCTGGAGTACAGGACAGGGGGGCGTCGATACGCAGTATTTT | CAWSTGQGGVDTQYF
TRBD2 | TRBJ2-7 | TRBV4-1 | NA | TGCGCCAGCAGCCTAAGACTAGCGGGAAACTACGAGCAGTACTTC | CASSLRLAGNYEQYF
NA | TRBJ2-5 | TRBV14 | NA | TGTGCCAGCAGTCAAGGATTAGCTGGCCAAGAGACCCAGTACTTC | CASSQGLAGQETQYF